This entry lists 32 T cell receptor beta chains sequenced from one sample in a study of blood T cell repertoires in COVID-19. The table came from immunoSEQ multiplex PCR; TCRdb's copy has only in-frame clones and leaves some out. The repertoire consists of over 350,000 clones, with just over 85% occurring once and the leading ten covering around 1.4%. Sequenced sample: peripheral blood. The receptors were gathered from a woman aged 25 to 39 with active or convalescent COVID-19.

The chain employs TRBV5-4 and TRBJ1-1; 7 bases map to TRBD1. CDR3 length: 14 residues. CDR1 SGHNT and CDR2 YYREEE come from the germline V gene (reference sequence). J was trimmed by 1 base and V by 4 bases; bases with no gene match: 4. Written as DNA, the CDR3 is TGTGCCAGCAGCCCGGGACAGCAGAACACTGAAGCTTTCTTT. It yields the protein CASSPGQQNTEAFF.

This clone was picked up one time. V is TRBV10-1 and J is TRBJ1-5, with 7 nucleotides matching TRBD1. The CDR3 has 12 amino acids. Losses at the gene ends were 5 bases for V and 7 bases for J; bases not matched to a gene: 2. Germline values: CDR1 WNHNN, CDR2 SYGVQD (reference sequence). The CDR3 coding sequence is TGCGCCAGCAGTAGGACAGGCCAGCCCCAGCATTTT. It encodes CASSRTGQPQHF.

The chain has TRBV5-1 and TRBJ1-4; 7 nucleotides line up with TRBD1. CDR3 length: 15 amino acids. CDR1 is SGHRS and CDR2 is YFSETQ in the germline V gene. J gave up 5 bases and V 5 bases, and 9 bases lay outside the gene matches. In DNA form, the CDR3 reads TGCGCCAGCAGTACGGTCACAGGGGCAAATGAAAAACTGTTTTTT. It is translated as CASSTVTGANEKLFF.

This rearrangement joins TRBV7-9 to TRBJ1-2, with 8 bases that match TRBD1. The V segment lost 0 bases and the J segment 4 bases; nucleotides outside the gene matches: 7. Germline V lookup: CDR1 SEHNR, CDR2 FQNEAQ (reference sequence). The CDR3 is made up of 16 amino acids. The CDR3 bases are TGTGCCAGCAGCTTAGCTCAAGGACAGGGTTCCTATGGCTACACCTTC. Its protein is CASSLAQGQGSYGYTF.

The V call is TRBV4-1, the J call TRBJ1-2; the match to TRBD1 covers 7 bases. This CDR3 comprises 16 residues. The ends lost 2 bases at V and 0 bases at J; junction bases unmatched: 6. Germline V gene lookup returns CDR1 MGHRA and CDR2 YSYEKL. CDR3 region: CASSQPRTGSNYGYTF. CDR3 DNA sequence: TGCGCCAGCAGCCAACCCCGGACAGGCTCTAACTATGGCTACACCTTC.

The V gene is TRBV11-2, the J gene TRBJ1-2; D might be TRBD1 (6 bases). CDR3 length: 14 residues. Per germline, CDR1 SGHAT and CDR2 FQNNGV. The V and J ends lost 6 bases and 8 bases respectively, with 19 bases between them. The CDR3: CASSYQQGSRGYTF. CDR3 DNA sequence: TGTGCCAGCAGTTATCAACAGGGCTCGAGGGGCTACACCTTC.

The chain couples TRBV7-2 to TRBJ1-2, with 7 bases matching TRBD1. This CDR3 has 13 residues. Germline-derived CDR1 and CDR2 are SGHTA and FQGNSA. V was clipped by 5 bases and J by 2 bases; unmatched bases: 2. CDR3 amino acids: CASSQGQNYGYTF. CDR3 DNA sequence: TGTGCCAGCAGCCAGGGACAGAACTATGGCTACACCTTC. The full variable domain, completed using reference TRBV7-2 and TRBJ1-2, is GAGVSQSPSNKVTEKGKDVELRCDPISGHTALYWYRQSLGQGLEFLIYFQGNSAPDKSGLPSDRFSAERTGGSVSTLTIQRTQQEDSAVYLCASSQGQNYGYTFGSGTRLTVV.

This chain uses TRBV10-1 with TRBJ2-3, with unresolved D. Deletions cut 5 bases from V and 0 bases from J, with 3 bases between. Germline CDR1 WNHNN, CDR2 SYGVQD (reference sequence). This CDR3 comprises 12 residues. The CDR3 bases are TGCGCCAGCAGTTCTAGCACAGATACGCAGTATTTT. Encoded protein: CASSSSTDTQYF.

The rearrangement links TRBV30 to TRBJ2-2; TRBD2 matches at 10 bases. Germline CDR1 reads GTSNPN; CDR2 reads SVGIG (reference sequence). J gave up 5 bases and V 4 bases, and 4 bases lay outside the gene matches. CDR3 size: 14 residues. The CDR3 spells CAWTSGSWTGELFF. The CDR3 nucleotides read TGTGCCTGGACTAGCGGGAGTTGGACCGGGGAGCTGTTTTTT. Full variable domain (missing parts from reference TRBV30 and TRBJ2-2): SQTIHQWPATLVQPVGSPLSLECTVEGTSNPNLYWYRQAAGRGLQLLFYSVGIGQISSEVPQNLSASRPQDRQFILSSKKLLLSDSGFYLCAWTSGSWTGELFFGEGSRLTVL.

This chain links TRBV2 with TRBJ1-1; the D is unclear. V gave up 4 bases and J gave up 5 bases, with 8 bases separating them. Germline V gene lookup returns CDR1 SNHLY and CDR2 FYNNEI. The CDR3 runs to 12 residues. This CDR3 is CASSGGGTEAFF. CDR3 in DNA: TGTGCCAGCAGTGGTGGCGGGACTGAAGCTTTCTTT. The full variable domain, in which reference TRBV2 and TRBJ1-1 provide the parts outside the CDR3, is EPEVTQTPSHQVTQMGQEVILRCVPISNHLYFYWYRQILGQKVEFLVSFYNNEISEKSEIFDDQFSVERPDGSNFTLKIRSTKLEDSAMYFCASSGGGTEAFFGQGTRLTVV.

The chain recombines TRBV4-1 with TRBJ2-2, with TRBD2 identical over 7 bases. Germline CDR1 and CDR2: MGHRA and YSYEKL. The J segment lost 6 bases and the V segment lost 4 bases, leaving 14 bases of the junction unmatched. The CDR3 extends over 17 amino acids. The CDR3, as DNA: TGCGCCAGCAGCCGGAACGGGGGGAATGAGATCGCCGGGGAGCTGTTTTTT. Protein: CASSRNGGNEIAGELFF.

The genes are TRBV6-6 and TRBJ1-1; a possible D gene is TRBD1 (6 bases). The CDR3 contains 14 residues. Trimming took off 6 bases at V and 2 bases at J, with 13 bases between the two ends. Germline V gene sequence: CDR1 MNHNY, CDR2 SVGAGI (reference sequence). CDR3 sequence: CASSPQGPNTEAFF. The CDR3 nucleotides read TGTGCCAGCAGCCCCCAGGGGCCAAACACTGAAGCTTTCTTT.

V and J are TRBV19 and TRBJ2-1, with 11 bases matching TRBD2. The CDR3 loop spans 14 amino acids. CDR1 is LNHDA, CDR2 SQIVND, per germline (reference sequence). V was clipped by 6 bases and J by 10 bases; unmatched bases: 8. CDR3 in amino acids: CASRVGLAETEQFF. The CDR3 DNA reads as TGTGCCAGTAGGGTGGGACTAGCGGAAACCGAGCAGTTCTTC.

The chain has TRBV5-1 and TRBJ1-2; tentatively, D is TRBD1 (5 bases). CDR3 size: 14 residues. Trimming took 4 bases from V and 7 from J, leaving 17 bases between them. Germline CDR1 reads SGHRS; CDR2 reads YFSETQ. CDR3 region: CASSPRGEVSGYTF. CDR3 DNA sequence: TGCGCCAGCAGCCCGCGGGGGGAAGTAAGTGGCTACACCTTC. Full variable domain (rest looked up from reference TRBV5-1 and TRBJ1-2): KAGVTQTPRYLIKTRGQQVTLSCSPISGHRSVSWYQQTPGQGLQFLFEYFSETQRNKGNFPGRFSGRQFSNSRSEMNVSTLELGDSALYLCASSPRGEVSGYTFGSGTRLTVV.

The chain carries TRBV3-1 (or the pseudogene TRBV3-2) and TRBJ2-6; a weak D match, TRBD1 (6 bases). Trimming left V 3 bases short and J 0 bases short, with 12 bases between. Per the germline V gene, CDR1 is LGHDT and CDR2 is YNNKEL (reference sequence). This CDR3 spans 17 amino acids. CDR3 amino acids: CASSQLQGSSGANVLTF. The CDR3 DNA follows: TGTGCCAGCAGCCAGCTACAGGGAAGCTCTGGGGCCAACGTCCTGACTTTC.

The V call is TRBV15, the J call TRBJ1-2; D is possibly TRBD1 (5 bases). This CDR3 spans 16 amino acids. The V end lost 3 bases, the J end lost 4 bases, and 18 bases lay between the germline ends. Germline assignment: CDR1 LNHNV and CDR2 YYDKDF (reference sequence). The chain's CDR3 is CATSSLSGGRGYGYTF. CDR3 coding DNA: TGTGCCACCAGCAGCCTATCGGGGGGGAGAGGCTATGGCTACACCTTC.

The V gene is TRBV18, the J gene TRBJ2-7, with TRBD1 identical over 8 bases. The CDR3 has 12 amino acids. V lost 8 bases, J lost 7 bases, and 7 bases stayed unmatched. Germline values: CDR1 KGHSH, CDR2 LQKENI. CDR3 DNA: TGTGCCAGCGTCGGACAGGGTGAGGAGCAGTACTTC. Residues: CASVGQGEEQYF.

Only a few counts were recorded for this clone. This specimen includes other DNA sequences encoding the same CDR3. The chain carries TRBV11-2 and TRBJ2-3, with 9 nucleotides matching TRBD2. CDR1 and CDR2 from the germline V gene are SGHAT and FQNNGV. This CDR3 comprises 18 residues. The V gene end was trimmed by 0 bases and the J gene end by 4 bases; junction bases not matched to a gene: 11. The CDR3: CASSLEGARGGVADTQYF. CDR3 DNA sequence: TGTGCCAGCAGCTTAGAGGGGGCGCGGGGGGGGGTAGCAGATACGCAGTATTTT. Variable domain in full (rest from reference TRBV11-2 and TRBJ2-3): EAGVAQSPRYKIIEKRQSVAFWCNPISGHATLYWYQQILGQGPKLLIQFQNNGVVDDSQLPKDRFSAERLKGVDSTLKIQPAKLEDSAVYLCASSLEGARGGVADTQYFGPGTRLTVL.

This chain connects TRBV4-1 to TRBJ2-3; 13 positions agree with TRBD2. V lost 3 bases and J lost 0; bases outside the gene matches: 12. This CDR3 comprises 20 residues. From germline, CDR1 is MGHRA and CDR2 YSYEKL. The CDR3 DNA sequence: TGCGCCAGCAGCCAGGCCCCCGGCGGACTAGCGGGGGCAAGCACAGATACGCAGTATTTT. Translated: CASSQAPGGLAGASTDTQYF.

V gene TRBV5-1 combines with J gene TRBJ2-2; D possibly corresponds to TRBD1 (6 bases). There are 14 residues in the CDR3. Per germline, CDR1 SGHRS and CDR2 YFSETQ. Deletions cut 4 bases from V and 4 bases from J, with 11 bases between. CDR3 protein: CASSAGQFTGELFF. The CDR3, as DNA: TGCGCCAGCAGCGCAGGACAGTTCACCGGGGAGCTGTTTTTT.

For the CDR3, the DNA is TGCGCCAGCAGTCCCAGCGGTACCGGGGAGCTGTTTTTT. Protein product: CASSPSGTGELFF. The J gene is TRBJ2-2, the V gene TRBV5-1; tentatively, D is TRBD2 (5 bases). The CDR3 extends over 13 amino acids. The germline CDR1 and CDR2 sequences are SGHRS and YFSETQ. V lost 5 bases and J lost 5, with 10 bases in between.

V usage is TRBV6-5 and J usage is TRBJ1-1, with 7 bases matching TRBD1. CDR1 MNHEY and CDR2 SVGAGI come from the germline V gene. With V trimmed by 7 bases and J by 5 bases, 10 bases remained unmatched. The CDR3 consists of 14 residues. The DNA of the CDR3 is TGTGCCAGCAACGAACGGAGGGGGCCGACTGAAGCTTTCTTT. As protein: CASNERRGPTEAFF.

A remark on this clone: The germline gene is not matched at one end of the junction; a read error may be the cause. The chain couples TRBV5-8 to TRBJ2-1, with TRBD2 identical over 11 bases. CDR3 length: 18 amino acids. The germline V gene has CDR1 SGHTS and CDR2 YDEGEE. The CDR3 nucleotides read TGTGCCAGCAGGTTGGGGACTAGCGGACCGAGCTCCTACAATGAGCAGTTCTTC. Amino acid sequence: CASRLGTSGPSSYNEQFF.

The rearrangement links TRBV11-2 to TRBJ2-1, with D possibly TRBD2 on 6 matching bases. Per the germline V gene, CDR1 is SGHAT and CDR2 is FQNNGV. The CDR3 has 15 amino acids. The germline V and J ends were trimmed by 5 bases and 0 bases, with 11 bases remaining between them. The CDR3 sequence: CASSLHGSSYNEQFF. The CDR3, as DNA: TGTGCCAGCAGCCTCCACGGGAGCTCCTACAATGAGCAGTTCTTC. Filled out from reference TRBV11-2 and TRBJ2-1, the complete variable domain reads EAGVAQSPRYKIIEKRQSVAFWCNPISGHATLYWYQQILGQGPKLLIQFQNNGVVDDSQLPKDRFSAERLKGVDSTLKIQPAKLEDSAVYLCASSLHGSSYNEQFFGPGTRLTVL.

The chain carries TRBV4-1 and TRBJ2-7; 7 bases line up with TRBD1. The germline V gene has CDR1 MGHRA and CDR2 YSYEKL. CDR3 size: 17 residues. The J segment lost 0 bases and the V segment lost 4 bases, leaving 12 bases of the junction unmatched. CDR3 coding DNA: TGCGCCAGCAGCCCCACAGGGGTTGGACGTAGCTCCTACGAGCAGTACTTC. It encodes CASSPTGVGRSSYEQYF.

The V call is TRBV30, the J call TRBJ1-4; D unresolved. CDR3 length equals 14 residues. Trimming removed 0 bases at V and 7 bases at J, with 12 bases between. CDR1 and CDR2 from the germline V gene are GTSNPN and SVGIG (reference sequence). CDR3 amino acids: CAWSVLGFSEKLFF. CDR3 DNA: TGTGCCTGGAGTGTCCTTGGTTTTAGTGAAAAACTGTTTTTT.

The rearrangement uses TRBV30 and TRBJ2-3; TRBD2 agrees at 11 bases. The junction had 9 bases not matched to a gene; V was cut back by 4 bases and J by 6 bases. CDR1 is GTSNPN, CDR2 SVGIG, per germline (reference sequence). The CDR3 has 15 amino acids. This chain's CDR3 is CAWKHSGRAKDTQYF. Here the CDR3 DNA reads TGTGCCTGGAAACATAGCGGGAGGGCCAAGGATACGCAGTATTTT.

V is TRBV7-8 and J is TRBJ2-7; 10 bases line up with TRBD1. V trimming: 5 bases; J trimming: 6 bases; junction bases outside the gene matches: 10. Germline V gene sequence: CDR1 SGHVS, CDR2 FQNEAQ. CDR3 length: 15 amino acids. The chain's CDR3 is CASSPAGQGRREQYF. As DNA, the CDR3 is TGTGCCAGCAGCCCAGCGGGACAGGGGCGGCGCGAGCAGTACTTC.

V gene TRBV3-1 (or the pseudogene TRBV3-2) combines with J gene TRBJ2-1, with D tentatively TRBD1 (5 bases). V gave up 1 base and J gave up 0 bases, with 7 bases separating them. Looked up from germline, CDR1 is LGHDT and CDR2 is YNNKEL (reference sequence). This CDR3 has 15 amino acids. CDR3 sequence (DNA): TGTGCCAGCAGCCAAGGGGGCAGCTCCTACAATGAGCAGTTCTTC. Residues: CASSQGGSSYNEQFF.

The gene calls are TRBV19 and TRBJ1-1; TRBD1 matches 7 bases. The CDR3 length is 16 residues. The J segment lost 0 bases and the V segment lost 6 bases, leaving 10 bases of the junction unmatched. CDR1 LNHDA and CDR2 SQIVND come from the germline V gene (reference sequence). CDR3 region: CASSTYRTGLNTEAFF. The CDR3 DNA reads TGTGCCAGTAGCACCTACCGGACAGGATTGAACACTGAAGCTTTCTTT.

The J gene is TRBJ2-5, the V gene TRBV5-1, with 15 bases lining up with TRBD2. This CDR3 is built from 16 residues. From germline, CDR1 is SGHRS and CDR2 YFSETQ. V lost 4 bases to trimming and J lost 4 bases; unmatched junction nucleotides: 5. CDR3: CASSRTSGGAGETQYF. CDR3 nucleotides: TGCGCCAGCAGCCGGACTAGCGGGGGGGCCGGAGAGACCCAGTACTTC.

The chain joins TRBV2 to TRBJ2-3; 10 bases align to TRBD2. This CDR3 region has 14 residues. Germline V lookup: CDR1 SNHLY, CDR2 FYNNEI. J gave up 5 bases and V 4 bases, and 3 bases lay outside the gene matches. The CDR3 here is CASSAAGGLDTQYF. The CDR3, as DNA: TGTGCCAGCAGTGCAGCGGGGGGGTTAGATACGCAGTATTTT.